Given below is one TCR beta chain in context. The CDR3 spans 13 residues. The germline V gene encodes CDR1 SGHTA and CDR2 FQGNSA. This sample is part of a study of monozygotic twins with inflammatory bowel disease. Staff drew a roughly 2.5 ml blood sample from each donor. Total RNA isolation used whole blood (no T cell sorting was performed). Total RNA amounting to about 3,600 ng went into each TCR library. The unique tags termed UMIs, each holding a 6-nucleotide sample barcode, were added by means of template switching. TCRdb re-called the 5' RACE reads and gives one entry per CDR3 protein, without DNA. The data include around 380,000 distinct CDR3 sequences; the top ten clones carry under 3%.

The sequence came from a human donor with ulcerative colitis or Crohn's disease, or a healthy co-twin of an affected twin (not recorded which). Sequenced input: blood. The chain employs TRBV7-2 and TRBJ1-2; the D call of TRBD1 rests on TCRdb alone, since no DNA is present to check it. This CDR3 is CASSLGQVDGYTF.